This T cell receptor beta chain was recorded in a study of T cells in Graves' hyperthyroidism and ophthalmopathy. Study in general: Blood from the periphery was taken at initial diagnosis, before any treatment.

In patients aged 18 to 65, hyperthyroidism was newly diagnosed, with duration under 2 months. The germline CDR1 and CDR2 sequences are SGHVS and FNYEAQ. Trimming shortened V by 1 base and J by 0 bases, and 9 bases separated the two germline ends. The CDR3 has 16 amino acids. Findings and limits, study-wide: Expanded thyroid clonotypes (above 0.001) were mostly also found in blood.

Amplified TCR beta CDR3 regions derived from RNA transcripts. Researchers ran a first-round RT-PCR on the TCR CDR3 using the HTBI primer set. TCRdb ran MiXCR on the multiplex PCR reads and lists one entry per CDR3 protein. The sample has approximately 740,000 distinct CDR3 sequences, around 15% seen once. Regarding this clonotype: Its target is unknown.

V is TRBV7-6 and J is TRBJ2-2; D unclear. What was sequenced was blood. This clonotype was sampled from a woman aged 18-30 years with Graves' hyperthyroidism. The CDR3 is CASSLGVPSNTGELFF. CDR3 coding DNA: TGTGCCAGCAGCTTAGGGGTGCCGTCGAACACCGGGGAGCTGTTTTTT.